The present T cell receptor beta chain was sequenced within a study of shared clonotypes between healthy human individuals. Germline values: CDR1 SNHLY, CDR2 FYNNEI. This CDR3 is 13 amino acids long. V shed 4 bases and J shed 7 bases, with 13 bases lying between them. A word on this clone: Its antigen is still unknown.

Study results and limitations: The represented genetic and exposure-history diversity was limited by the small number of donors.

A CD45RA-negative memory subset and a CD45RA+ naive subset were separated from the CD4+ cells. As processed by the authors: ImmunoSEQ output lacked quality scores and full-length reads, limiting matched filtering. TCRdb keeps only in-frame clones here, not all; method: immunoSEQ multiplex PCR. That table supplies the V and J calls and clone size; D and trimming were determined from the DNA. The profile shows some 1,600,000 clones, approximately 98% of them singletons. The chain combines TRBV2 with TRBJ1-2; D unresolved. The clonotype was recovered from a man aged 25-45 years in good health. Sample: naive CD4+ T cells sorted from blood. The subset: CD45RA+ positively selected. The CDR3 protein is CASSVEGTGGYTF. The CDR3 DNA follows: TGTGCCAGCAGTGTTGAGGGTACGGGTGGCTACACCTTC.